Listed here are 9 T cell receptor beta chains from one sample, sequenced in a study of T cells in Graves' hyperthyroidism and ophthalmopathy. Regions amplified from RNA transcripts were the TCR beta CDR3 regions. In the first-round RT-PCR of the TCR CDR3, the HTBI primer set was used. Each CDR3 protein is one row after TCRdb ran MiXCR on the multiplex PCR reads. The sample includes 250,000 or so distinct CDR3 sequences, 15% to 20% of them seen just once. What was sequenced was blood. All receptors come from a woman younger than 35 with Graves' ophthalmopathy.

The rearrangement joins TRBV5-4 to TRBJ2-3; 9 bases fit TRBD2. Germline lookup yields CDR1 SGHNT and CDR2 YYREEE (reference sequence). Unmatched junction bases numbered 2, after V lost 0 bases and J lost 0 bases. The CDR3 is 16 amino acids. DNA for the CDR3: TGTGCCAGCAGCTTGGCGGCGGGGGGGAGCACAGATACGCAGTATTTT. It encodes CASSLAAGGSTDTQYF.

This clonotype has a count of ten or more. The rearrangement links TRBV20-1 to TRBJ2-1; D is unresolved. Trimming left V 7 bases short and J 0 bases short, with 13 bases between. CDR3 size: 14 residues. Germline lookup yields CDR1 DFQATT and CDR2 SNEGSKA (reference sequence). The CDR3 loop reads CSGDTSSSYNEQFF. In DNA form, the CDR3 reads TGCAGTGGGGATACGTCAAGCTCCTACAATGAGCAGTTCTTC.

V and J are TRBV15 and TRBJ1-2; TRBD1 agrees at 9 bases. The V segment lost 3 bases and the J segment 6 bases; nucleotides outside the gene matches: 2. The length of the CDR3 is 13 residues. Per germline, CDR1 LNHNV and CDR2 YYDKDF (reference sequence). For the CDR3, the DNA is TGTGCCACCAGCAGGGGACAGGGTGATGGCTACACCTTC. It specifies CATSRGQGDGYTF.

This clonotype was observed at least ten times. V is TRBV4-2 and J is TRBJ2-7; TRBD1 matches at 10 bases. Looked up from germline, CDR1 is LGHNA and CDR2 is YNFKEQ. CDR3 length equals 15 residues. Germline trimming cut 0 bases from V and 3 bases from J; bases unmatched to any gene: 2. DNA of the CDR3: TGTGCCAGCAGCCAAGAGGGACAGGGGATCTACGAGCAGTACTTC. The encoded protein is CASSQEGQGIYEQYF.

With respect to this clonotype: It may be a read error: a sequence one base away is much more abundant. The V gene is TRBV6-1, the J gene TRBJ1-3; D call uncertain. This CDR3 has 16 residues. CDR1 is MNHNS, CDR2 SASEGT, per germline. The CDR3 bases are TGTGCCAACAGTAGAACCTATAGGGTTTCTGGAAACACCATATATTTT. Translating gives CANSRTYRVSGNTIYF.

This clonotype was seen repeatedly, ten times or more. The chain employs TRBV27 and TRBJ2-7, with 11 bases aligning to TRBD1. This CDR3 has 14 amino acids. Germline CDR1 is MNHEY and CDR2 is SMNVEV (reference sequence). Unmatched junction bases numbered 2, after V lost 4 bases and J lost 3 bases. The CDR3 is CASSSGTGGYEQYF. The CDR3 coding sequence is TGTGCCAGCAGTTCTGGGACAGGGGGCTACGAGCAGTACTTC.

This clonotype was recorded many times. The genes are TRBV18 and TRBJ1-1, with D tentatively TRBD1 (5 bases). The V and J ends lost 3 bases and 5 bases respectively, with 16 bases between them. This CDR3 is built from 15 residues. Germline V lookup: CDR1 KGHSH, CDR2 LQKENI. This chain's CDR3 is CASSPRGGGWTEAFF. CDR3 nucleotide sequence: TGTGCCAGCTCACCTCGCGGTGGGGGGTGGACTGAAGCTTTCTTT.

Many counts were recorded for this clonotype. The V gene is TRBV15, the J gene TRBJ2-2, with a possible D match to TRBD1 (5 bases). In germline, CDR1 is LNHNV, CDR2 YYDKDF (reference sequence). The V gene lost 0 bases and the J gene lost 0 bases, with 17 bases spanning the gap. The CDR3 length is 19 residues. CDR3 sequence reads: CATSRDRGRHTTNTGELFF. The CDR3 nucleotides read TGTGCCACCAGCAGAGATAGGGGTCGGCATACCACGAACACCGGGGAGCTGTTTTTT.

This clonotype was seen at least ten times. As DNA, the CDR3 is TGTGCCAGTAGTATAGTCGGGGGGCGATCGAATGAGCAGTTCTTC. Its translation: CASSIVGGRSNEQFF. J is TRBJ2-1 and V is TRBV19; D possibly corresponds to TRBD2 (7 bases). Germline V gene data show CDR1 as LNHDA and CDR2 as SQIVND (reference sequence). This CDR3 has 15 amino acids. With 1 base removed from V and 7 bases from J, the gap between germline ends came to 14 bases.